These T cell receptor beta chains were read from a single sample in a study of a mutant IDH1 vaccine in newly diagnosed glioma. Produced via immunoSEQ multiplex PCR; TCRdb's table is partial and in-frame only. Here the sample spans roughly 62,000 clones, about nine tenths being singletons. No cognate antigen is known for these TCRs. The specimen was PBMCs, collected from a glioma patient whose treatment included an IDH1 peptide vaccine. These TCRs come from a man aged 35 to 55 with glioma. The CDR3 runs from the conserved cysteine through the conserved F or W. The D gene is left open where the match is weak. Clone size is stated in some rows and not others, as once, few, many or a class when expanded.

clone_size: NA; d_call: TRBD1; v_call: TRBV29-1; j_call: TRBJ2-1; cdr3_nt: TGCAGCGTTGAAGATAATGGGGGCAGGGGGAAGTTCTTC; cdr3_aa: CSVEDNGGRGKFF
clone_size: NA; d_call: NA; v_call: TRBV28; j_call: TRBJ2-7; cdr3_nt: TGTGCCAGCAATCCCCCATATTCTAACAGGGCGGACTTC; cdr3_aa: CASNPPYSNRADF
clone_size: NA; d_call: NA; v_call: TRBV28; j_call: TRBJ2-7; cdr3_nt: TGTGCCAGCAGTCCCCTTTGGGGTACCTCCTACGAGCAGTACTTC; cdr3_aa: CASSPLWGTSYEQYF
clone_size: NA; d_call: NA; v_call: TRBV28; j_call: TRBJ1-6; cdr3_nt: TGTGCCAGCAGTTCCCAGAGGGGAGATTCACCCCTCCACTTT; cdr3_aa: CASSSQRGDSPLHF
clone_size: NA; d_call: NA; v_call: TRBV28; j_call: TRBJ1-1; cdr3_nt: TGTGCCAGCAGTTTAGGGGGGGCAGGGGCGCAAACGAACACTGAAGCTTTCTTT; cdr3_aa: CASSLGGAGAQTNTEAFF
clone_size: NA; d_call: NA; v_call: TRBV5-5; j_call: TRBJ1-5; cdr3_nt: TGTGCCAGCAGCTCGGGGAGCAATCAGCCCCAGCATTTT; cdr3_aa: CASSSGSNQPQHF
clone_size: NA; d_call: NA; v_call: TRBV12-1; j_call: TRBJ2-3; cdr3_nt: TGTGCCAGCGCCCCTCCCAACAGGGGACCAGATACGCAGTATTTT; cdr3_aa: CASAPPNRGPDTQYF
clone_size: NA; d_call: NA; v_call: TRBV6-6; j_call: TRBJ2-2; cdr3_nt: TGTGCCAGCAGACCTCAGGGGTCGGACACCGGGGAGCTGTTTTTT; cdr3_aa: CASRPQGSDTGELFF
clone_size: NA; d_call: NA; v_call: TRBV6-5; j_call: TRBJ1-1; cdr3_nt: TGTGCCAGCAGTTACTCGTCGGCAGGCAACACTGAAGCTTTCTTT; cdr3_aa: CASSYSSAGNTEAFF
clone_size: once; d_call: TRBD1; v_call: TRBV5-1; j_call: TRBJ2-2; cdr3_nt: TGCGCCAGCAGCCCTGGGACAGGCTACACCGGGGAGCTGTTTTTT; cdr3_aa: CASSPGTGYTGELFF
clone_size: few; d_call: NA; v_call: TRBV9; j_call: TRBJ2-1; cdr3_nt: TGTGCCAGCAGCGCCCTTCTGATGGGGGAGCAGTTCTTC; cdr3_aa: CASSALLMGEQFF
clone_size: NA; d_call: TRBD2; v_call: TRBV15; j_call: TRBJ2-3; cdr3_nt: TGTGCCACCAGTCCAGCGGGGGGGGTCACAGATACGCAGTATTTT; cdr3_aa: CATSPAGGVTDTQYF
clone_size: NA; d_call: NA; v_call: TRBV5-4; j_call: TRBJ1-2; cdr3_nt: TGTGCCAGCAGCCCGTGGGGGAGGGGAGGTGGCTACACCTTC; cdr3_aa: CASSPWGRGGGYTF
clone_size: NA; d_call: NA; v_call: TRBV7-9; j_call: TRBJ1-3; cdr3_nt: TGTGCCAGCAGCTCTAGGGGAGGGCCTGGAAACACCATATATTTT; cdr3_aa: CASSSRGGPGNTIYF
clone_size: NA; d_call: TRBD2; v_call: TRBV29-1; j_call: TRBJ2-2; cdr3_nt: TGCAGCGTTGACCGTGGGGGGGGCACCGGGGAGCTGTTTTTT; cdr3_aa: CSVDRGGGTGELFF
clone_size: NA; d_call: NA; v_call: TRBV6-5; j_call: TRBJ2-3; cdr3_nt: TGTGCCAGCAGTTACTCATCCGGGTGGGGCACAGATACGCAGTATTTT; cdr3_aa: CASSYSSGWGTDTQYF
clone_size: NA; d_call: NA; v_call: TRBV28; j_call: TRBJ1-3; cdr3_nt: TGTGCCAGCAGTTCTCCAGGGTTTAGCTCTGGAAACACCATATATTTT; cdr3_aa: CASSSPGFSSGNTIYF
clone_size: NA; d_call: NA; v_call: TRBV5-1; j_call: TRBJ2-3; cdr3_nt: TGCGCCAGCAGCTTGGCCCGGGCGGGGGCCGGGGGCACAGATACGCAGTATTTT; cdr3_aa: CASSLARAGAGGTDTQYF
clone_size: once; d_call: TRBD1; v_call: TRBV9; j_call: TRBJ2-1; cdr3_nt: TGTGCCAGCAGCCCTGTGGGCAGGGGGCGCTACAATGAGCAGTTCTTC; cdr3_aa: CASSPVGRGRYNEQFF
clone_size: NA; d_call: NA; v_call: TRBV2; j_call: TRBJ1-2; cdr3_nt: TGTGCCAGCAGTGAAGAGGGGCTCTACTATGGCTACACCTTC; cdr3_aa: CASSEEGLYYGYTF
clone_size: NA; d_call: NA; v_call: TRBV30; j_call: TRBJ1-6; cdr3_nt: TGTGCCTGGAGTGAAAACAGGGAAAGTTCACCCCTCCACTTT; cdr3_aa: CAWSENRESSPLHF
clone_size: NA; d_call: NA; v_call: TRBV27; j_call: TRBJ2-7; cdr3_nt: TGTGCCAGCAGATTAGGACAGTCCGCCTACGAGCAGTACTTC; cdr3_aa: CASRLGQSAYEQYF
clone_size: NA; d_call: NA; v_call: TRBV25-1; j_call: TRBJ1-3; cdr3_nt: TGTGCCAGCAGTGAAAGGGGACGCACCTCTGGAAACACCATATATTTT; cdr3_aa: CASSERGRTSGNTIYF
clone_size: few; d_call: TRBD1; v_call: TRBV6-1; j_call: TRBJ1-5; cdr3_nt: TGTGCCAGCAGTGTCTGGACAGGGGAACAGCCCCAGCATTTT; cdr3_aa: CASSVWTGEQPQHF
clone_size: NA; d_call: NA; v_call: TRBV6-1; j_call: TRBJ2-2; cdr3_nt: TGTGCCACCACCGACAACGGGCTACACACCGGGGAGCTGTTTTTT; cdr3_aa: CATTDNGLHTGELFF
clone_size: NA; d_call: TRBD2; v_call: TRBV9; j_call: TRBJ2-1; cdr3_nt: TGTGCCAGCAGCGTAGTCCCTAGCGGGACAGACAATGAGCAGTTCTTC; cdr3_aa: CASSVVPSGTDNEQFF
clone_size: NA; d_call: TRBD2; v_call: TRBV7-2; j_call: TRBJ2-3; cdr3_nt: TGTGCCAGCAGCTTGCTAGCGGGGGATACGCAGTATTTT; cdr3_aa: CASSLLAGDTQYF
clone_size: NA; d_call: NA; v_call: TRBV9; j_call: TRBJ2-7; cdr3_nt: TGTGCCAGCAGCGTAGATGGCAGGAGGTACGAGCAGTACTTC; cdr3_aa: CASSVDGRRYEQYF
clone_size: once; d_call: TRBD1; v_call: TRBV6-5; j_call: TRBJ1-1; cdr3_nt: TGTGCCAGCAGTTACCCAGGGGGCATGAACACTGAAGCTTTCTTT; cdr3_aa: CASSYPGGMNTEAFF
clone_size: NA; d_call: NA; v_call: TRBV6-1; j_call: TRBJ2-5; cdr3_nt: TGTGCCAGCAGTTCCCGGGACTTGGAGCGAGAGACCCAGTACTTC; cdr3_aa: CASSSRDLERETQYF
clone_size: NA; d_call: NA; v_call: TRBV7-2; j_call: TRBJ1-2; cdr3_nt: TGTGCCAGCAGCTCGGGGGGACAATATGGCTACACCTTC; cdr3_aa: CASSSGGQYGYTF
clone_size: NA; d_call: NA; v_call: TRBV28; j_call: TRBJ1-2; cdr3_nt: TGTGCCAGCAGTTTACCAGGGGTCTATGGCTACACCTTC; cdr3_aa: CASSLPGVYGYTF
clone_size: NA; d_call: TRBD1; v_call: TRBV5-1; j_call: TRBJ2-5; cdr3_nt: TGCGCCAGCAGCTCTCCGGGACAGGAAGAGACCCAGTACTTC; cdr3_aa: CASSSPGQEETQYF
clone_size: few; d_call: TRBD1; v_call: TRBV11-2; j_call: TRBJ1-2; cdr3_nt: TGTGCCAGCAGCCCCGGACAGGCCATCTATGGCTACACCTTC; cdr3_aa: CASSPGQAIYGYTF
clone_size: NA; d_call: TRBD2; v_call: TRBV27; j_call: TRBJ2-2; cdr3_nt: TGTGCCAGCAGTTTATCCCGGGAGGGCCGATACCACGGGGAGCTGTTTTTT; cdr3_aa: CASSLSREGRYHGELFF
clone_size: once; d_call: TRBD2; v_call: TRBV4-3; j_call: TRBJ2-1; cdr3_nt: TGCGCCAGCAGCCAAGATGTGGTAGCGGGACATTATGCTGAGCAGTTCTTC; cdr3_aa: CASSQDVVAGHYAEQFF
clone_size: once; d_call: TRBD1; v_call: TRBV28; j_call: TRBJ2-7; cdr3_nt: TGTGCCAGCAGTTCTTACCGGGACAGGGGGCGATACGAGCAGTACTTC; cdr3_aa: CASSSYRDRGRYEQYF
clone_size: NA; d_call: TRBD1; v_call: TRBV19; j_call: TRBJ1-5; cdr3_nt: TGTGCCAGTAGTGTGGTAGGGGGCGGCAATCAGCCCCAGCATTTT; cdr3_aa: CASSVVGGGNQPQHF
clone_size: NA; d_call: TRBD1; v_call: TRBV27; j_call: TRBJ1-5; cdr3_nt: TGTGCCAGCAGCCTACAGTACGACAGGGGTGGATGGCAGCCCCAGCATTTT; cdr3_aa: CASSLQYDRGGWQPQHF
clone_size: NA; d_call: NA; v_call: TRBV11-2; j_call: TRBJ1-5; cdr3_nt: TGTGCCAGCAGCTTAGAGGGCTTTTATAGCAATCAGCCCCAGCATTTT; cdr3_aa: CASSLEGFYSNQPQHF
clone_size: NA; d_call: NA; v_call: TRBV6-4; j_call: TRBJ2-3; cdr3_nt: TGTGCCAGCAGTGACTCGACTAGTGCAGATACGCAGTATTTT; cdr3_aa: CASSDSTSADTQYF
clone_size: NA; d_call: NA; v_call: TRBV4-1; j_call: TRBJ2-1; cdr3_nt: TGCGCCAGCAGCCAAGTAGACCTGATCGTTTACAATGAGCAGTTCTTC; cdr3_aa: CASSQVDLIVYNEQFF
clone_size: NA; d_call: TRBD2; v_call: TRBV28; j_call: TRBJ2-1; cdr3_nt: TGTGCCAGCAGTTTATTAAAGCGGGGGGACTACAATGAGCAGTTCTTC; cdr3_aa: CASSLLKRGDYNEQFF
clone_size: NA; d_call: TRBD2; v_call: TRBV9; j_call: TRBJ2-7; cdr3_nt: TGTGCCAGCAGCGTAGGCGCGGGAGGGACTTCCTACGAGCAGTACTTC; cdr3_aa: CASSVGAGGTSYEQYF
clone_size: once; d_call: TRBD1; v_call: TRBV10-3; j_call: TRBJ2-2; cdr3_nt: TGTGCCATCATTTCCGACAGGGTAGAACACCGGGGAGCTGTTTTT; cdr3_aa: CAIISDRVEHRGAVF
clone_size: NA; d_call: NA; v_call: TRBV7-7; j_call: TRBJ2-5; cdr3_nt: TGTGCTAGCAGCCGATCAGGACAAGGCCAAGAGACCCAGTACTTC; cdr3_aa: CASSRSGQGQETQYF
clone_size: NA; d_call: TRBD1; v_call: TRBV29-1; j_call: TRBJ2-1; cdr3_nt: TGCAGCGTGGACGGGGACAGGGGGTTCTTC; cdr3_aa: CSVDGDRGFF
clone_size: NA; d_call: NA; v_call: TRBV14; j_call: TRBJ2-3; cdr3_nt: TGTGCCAGCAGCCAAGTTTCCTCAGTGACAGATACGCAGTATTTT; cdr3_aa: CASSQVSSVTDTQYF
clone_size: NA; d_call: TRBD1; v_call: TRBV4-2; j_call: TRBJ2-7; cdr3_nt: TGTGCCAGCAGCCAACGGGACAGCTACGAGCAGTACTTC; cdr3_aa: CASSQRDSYEQYF
clone_size: NA; d_call: NA; v_call: TRBV29-1; j_call: TRBJ2-3; cdr3_nt: TGCAGCGTTGAGGGAGGCGGGGCAAGCACAGATACGCAGTATTTT; cdr3_aa: CSVEGGGASTDTQYF
clone_size: NA; d_call: NA; v_call: TRBV7-2; j_call: TRBJ1-1; cdr3_nt: TGTGCCAGCAGCCCTACCGAGAACACTGAAGCTTTCTTT; cdr3_aa: CASSPTENTEAFF
clone_size: NA; d_call: NA; v_call: TRBV4-3; j_call: TRBJ2-6; cdr3_nt: TGCGCCAGCAGCCAAGATAGGGGCAGGGGCTACTCTGGGGCCAACGTCCTGACTTTC; cdr3_aa: CASSQDRGRGYSGANVLTF
clone_size: once; d_call: NA; v_call: TRBV11-2; j_call: TRBJ1-2; cdr3_nt: TGTGCCAGCAGCCCTGGGTGGGGGCTACAACAAGCTAACTATGGCTACACCTTC; cdr3_aa: CASSPGWGLQQANYGYTF